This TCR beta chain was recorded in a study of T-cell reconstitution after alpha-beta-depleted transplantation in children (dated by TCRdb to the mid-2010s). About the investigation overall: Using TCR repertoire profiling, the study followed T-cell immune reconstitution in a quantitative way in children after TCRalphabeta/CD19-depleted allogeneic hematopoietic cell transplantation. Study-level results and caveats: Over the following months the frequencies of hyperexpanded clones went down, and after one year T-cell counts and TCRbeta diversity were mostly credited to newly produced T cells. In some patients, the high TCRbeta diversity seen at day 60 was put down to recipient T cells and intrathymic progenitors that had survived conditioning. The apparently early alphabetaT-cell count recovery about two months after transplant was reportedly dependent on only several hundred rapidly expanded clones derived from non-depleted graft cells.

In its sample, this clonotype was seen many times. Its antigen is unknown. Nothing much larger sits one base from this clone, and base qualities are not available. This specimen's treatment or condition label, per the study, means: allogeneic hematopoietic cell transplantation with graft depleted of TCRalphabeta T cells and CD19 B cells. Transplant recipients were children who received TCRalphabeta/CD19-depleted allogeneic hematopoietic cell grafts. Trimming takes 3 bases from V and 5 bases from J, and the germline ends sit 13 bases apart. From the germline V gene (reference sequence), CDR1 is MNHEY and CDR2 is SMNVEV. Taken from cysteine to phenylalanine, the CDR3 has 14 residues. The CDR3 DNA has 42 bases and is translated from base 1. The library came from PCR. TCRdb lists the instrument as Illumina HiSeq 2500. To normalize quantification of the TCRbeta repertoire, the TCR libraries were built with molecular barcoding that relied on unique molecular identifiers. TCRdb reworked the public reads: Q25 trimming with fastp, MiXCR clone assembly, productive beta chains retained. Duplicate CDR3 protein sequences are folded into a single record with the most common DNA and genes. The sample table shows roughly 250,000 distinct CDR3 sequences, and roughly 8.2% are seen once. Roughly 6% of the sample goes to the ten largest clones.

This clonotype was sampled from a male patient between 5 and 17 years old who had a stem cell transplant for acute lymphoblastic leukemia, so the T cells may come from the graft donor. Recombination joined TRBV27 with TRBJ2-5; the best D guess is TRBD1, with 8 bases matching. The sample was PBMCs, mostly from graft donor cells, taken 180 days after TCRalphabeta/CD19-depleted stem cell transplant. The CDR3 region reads CASSFYRGGETQYF. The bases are TGTGCCAGCAGTTTTTACAGGGGGGGGGAGACCCAGTACTTC.